These T cell receptor beta chains were read from a single sample in a study of vaccination and CD4 T cells after COVID-19. Antigens of these TCRs are unknown. One entry per CDR3 protein results from TCRdb running MiXCR on the PCR reads. The sample has under 20,000 distinct CDR3 sequences; around two fifths are singletons. The sequenced sample was CD4+ T cells from blood, cultured in vitro, obtained after SARS-CoV-2 vaccination. The receptor set was obtained from a human donor who had recovered from COVID-19. CDR3s include the opening cysteine and the closing phenylalanine or tryptophan. A D gene is named only where the DNA matches it firmly. Clone size is given for some rows only: seen once, a few or many times, or a class if the clone is expanded.

TRBD2 | . | TRBJ2-2 | TRBV5-4 | TGTGCCAGGACTAAAGATGGAGCGGGGCCGAACACCGGGGAGCTGTTTTTT | CARTKDGAGPNTGELFF
. | few | TRBJ2-2 | TRBV28 | TGTGCCAGCAGTTTAATGTCGTCCGGGGAGCTGTTTTTT | CASSLMSSGELFF
. | few | TRBJ1-1 | TRBV7-2 | TGTGCCAGCAGCTTAACCCAAGGAGACACTGAAGCTTTCTTT | CASSLTQGDTEAFF
. | . | TRBJ2-5 | TRBV6-1 | TGTGCCAGCACCCCTCCGGGGACCTGGGAGACCCAGTACTTC | CASTPPGTWETQYF
. | . | TRBJ2-3 | TRBV7-8 | TGTGCCAGCAGCCCGACAAGGGGGGATATTACAGATACGCAGTATTTT | CASSPTRGDITDTQYF
TRBD1 | few | TRBJ1-3 | TRBV7-9 | TGTGCCAGCAGCTCCCAATTCAGGGGGCGCGGGAACACCATATATTTT | CASSSQFRGRGNTIYF
. | . | TRBJ2-2 | TRBV7-9 | TGTGCCAGCAGCTTAGTCGGGGAGCTGTTTTTT | CASSLVGELFF
. | . | TRBJ2-3 | TRBV11-2 | TGTGCCAGCAGCTTAGGAATAGCCCAATCCTCCACAGATACGCAGTATTTT | CASSLGIAQSSTDTQYF
. | . | TRBJ2-7 | TRBV20-1 | TGCAGTGCTAAGCCGACAGGGAGGTCCGAGCAGTACTTC | CSAKPTGRSEQYF
TRBD2 | . | TRBJ2-2 | TRBV7-8 | TGTGCCAGCAGCTCCAAACTAGCGGTTGCGAACACCGGGGAGCTGTTTTTT | CASSSKLAVANTGELFF
. | few | TRBJ1-5 | TRBV20-1 | TGCAGTGCCACAGGACGAGGGGTCGGCAATCAGCCCCAGCATTTT | CSATGRGVGNQPQHF
. | few | TRBJ2-1 | TRBV7-2 | TGTGCCAGCAGCTCCCCCAACTACAATGAGCAGTTCTTC | CASSSPNYNEQFF
. | . | TRBJ1-1 | TRBV5-4 | TGTGCCAGCAGCTTACAGGCCATGAACACTGAAGCTTTCTTT | CASSLQAMNTEAFF
. | . | TRBJ1-5 | TRBV7-2 | TGTGCCAGCAGCTTAGTAGTGCGGGGCAGGGCAAAGAGTAGCAATCAGCCCCAGCATTTT | CASSLVVRGRAKSSNQPQHF
. | . | TRBJ2-6 | TRBV28 | TGTGCCAGCAGTTTAACGTGGGGTGGCCTCTCTGGGGCCAACGTCCTGACTTTC | CASSLTWGGLSGANVLTF
TRBD2 | . | TRBJ2-7 | TRBV18 | TGTGCCAGCTCATCGGGGACTAGCGGGACCGGCGAGCAGTACTTC | CASSSGTSGTGEQYF
. | few | TRBJ2-2 | TRBV2 | TGTGCCAGCAGTGTTATCGGGGAGCTGTTTTTT | CASSVIGELFF
TRBD2 | few | TRBJ2-5 | TRBV20-1 | TGCAGTGCTCCACCGGGGGGGGTAATTATGGAGACCCAGTACTTC | CSAPPGGVIMETQYF
. | . | TRBJ2-5 | TRBV6-1 | TGTGCCGGCAGAAACACTGAAGAGACCCAGTACTTC | CAGRNTEETQYF
. | . | TRBJ2-1 | TRBV5-6 | TGTGCCAGCAGACTGGAAGGCTGGCGGGAGCAGTTCTTC | CASRLEGWREQFF
TRBD2 | . | TRBJ2-3 | TRBV6-2/TRBV6-3 | TGTGCCAGCAGTTTAGATGGGTTTGTGTCTAGCGGGAGGTTGGATACGCAGTATTTT | CASSLDGFVSSGRLDTQYF
. | . | TRBJ2-5 | TRBV6-1 | TGTGCCAGCAGTGAAGTCGCAGCCGAGGATCGGGAGTACTTC | CASSEVAAEDREYF
TRBD1 | few | TRBJ1-2 | TRBV2 | TGTGCCAGCAGAGCCTCGGGGACAGGGGCGAATGGCTACACCTTC | CASRASGTGANGYTF
. | once | TRBJ2-3 | TRBV2 | TGTGCTTCAGGATTGAGCACAGATACGCAGTATTTT | CASGLSTDTQYF
. | . | TRBJ2-3 | TRBV28 | TGTGCCAGCAGCGGTGAGGGACTTTGGGGCACAGATACGCAGTATTTT | CASSGEGLWGTDTQYF
. | . | TRBJ1-1 | TRBV20-1 | TGCAGTGCTAGAGATGTTAGAGATTCCGTGAACACTGAAGCTTTCTTT | CSARDVRDSVNTEAFF
. | few | TRBJ2-5 | TRBV7-9 | TGTGCCAGCAGCTGGGCTAGGGAGACCCAGTACTTC | CASSWARETQYF
TRBD2 | . | TRBJ2-1 | TRBV5-4 | TGTGCCAGCAGCTCAGCGGGACCTGACTCCTACAATGAGCAGTTCTTC | CASSSAGPDSYNEQFF
TRBD2 | few | TRBJ2-1 | TRBV6-1 | TGTGCCAGCATCCTACTAGCGGGAGATTTCTGGGCCAATGAGCAGTTCTTC | CASILLAGDFWANEQFF
. | . | TRBJ2-7 | TRBV4-2 | TGTGCCAGCAGCCCAAACCGGGACACCCACGAGCAGTACTTC | CASSPNRDTHEQYF
. | . | TRBJ1-1 | TRBV7-2 | TGTGCCAGCAGCTTTTGGCGGGGGCAAAGGATGAACACTGAAGCTTTCTTT | CASSFWRGQRMNTEAFF
. | few | TRBJ2-3 | TRBV12-3/TRBV12-4 | TGTGCCAGCAGTTTAAGGGACCTTCAGCGGTATTTT | CASSLRDLQRYF
. | . | TRBJ2-1 | TRBV20-1 | TGCAGTGCTAGAGTTACATCTAGTCTTTATGAGCAGTTCTTC | CSARVTSSLYEQFF
. | . | TRBJ1-1 | TRBV4-1 | TGCGCCAGCAGCAGGGGAGCTTTCTTT | CASSRGAFF
. | few | TRBJ1-2 | TRBV20-1 | TGCAGTGCCGACCAGCAGGGCTATGGCTACACCTTC | CSADQQGYGYTF
TRBD2 | few | TRBJ2-3 | TRBV6-2/TRBV6-3 | TGTGCCAGCAGCAGGACTAGCGGGAGCCCAGATACGCAGTATTTT | CASSRTSGSPDTQYF
TRBD2 | . | TRBJ2-5 | TRBV5-4 | TGTGCCAGCAGCTTGTGGGCGGGAGCGGGCGAGACCCAGTACTTC | CASSLWAGAGETQYF
. | . | TRBJ2-3 | TRBV30 | TGTGCCTGGAGTAAGGGGACGAGCACAGATACGCAGTATTTT | CAWSKGTSTDTQYF
TRBD2 | few | TRBJ2-5 | TRBV2 | TGTGCCAGCAGTGGACAGCTAGCGGGACGCATTCAAGAGACCCAGTACTTC | CASSGQLAGRIQETQYF
. | . | TRBJ1-2 | TRBV12-3/TRBV12-4 | TGTGCCAGCAGTTTGGAGGGGTCGGTGGCTAACTATGGCTACACCTTC | CASSLEGSVANYGYTF
. | few | TRBJ1-1 | TRBV6-1 | TGTGCCAGCAAGTGGAACACTGAAGCTTTCTTT | CASKWNTEAFF
. | . | TRBJ1-2 | TRBV28 | TGTGCCAGCAGTTTTGTTACTGCGGCACTCCGGAGCTATGGCTACACCTTC | CASSFVTAALRSYGYTF
. | . | TRBJ2-5 | TRBV28 | TGTGCCAGCAGTTCTTCAGGGCCCGATCTCCAAGAGACCCAGTACTTC | CASSSSGPDLQETQYF
. | . | TRBJ2-7 | TRBV4-1 | TGCGCCAGCAGCCGGTACCACGGCGGGGTCGGGGCCTACGAGCAGTACTTC | CASSRYHGGVGAYEQYF
. | . | TRBJ2-7 | TRBV29-1 | TGCAGCGTTGCGGGACTCGCCTACGCGGAATACGAGCAGTACTTC | CSVAGLAYAEYEQYF
. | once | TRBJ1-1 | TRBV20-1 | TGCAGTGCTCCTGTTGGTTATCTGGCTGAAGCTTTCTTT | CSAPVGYLAEAFF
. | . | TRBJ2-5 | TRBV11-2 | TGTGCCAGCAGCTTAGACAGGGGTGCCCAAGAGACCCAGTACTTC | CASSLDRGAQETQYF
. | . | TRBJ1-1 | TRBV28 | TGTGCCAGCAGGTGGGGGACCTCAGCTTTCTTT | CASRWGTSAFF
. | . | TRBJ2-5 | TRBV5-1 | TGCGCCAGCAGCTTGGCCTCGGGCGCTCAAGAGACCCAGTACTTC | CASSLASGAQETQYF
. | . | TRBJ2-6 | TRBV28 | TGTGCCAGCAATGAAAGGTGGACTGGGGCCAACGTCCTGACTTTC | CASNERWTGANVLTF
. | . | TRBJ2-1 | TRBV19 | TGTGCCAGTAGTATACTGGCTAGCGAGCCATACAATGAGCAGTTCTTC | CASSILASEPYNEQFF
. | . | TRBJ2-5 | TRBV5-5 | TGTGCCAGCAGATCTGTCGAGACCCAGTACTTC | CASRSVETQYF
TRBD2 | . | TRBJ2-3 | TRBV2 | TGTGCCAGCAGTGAAGAAGGGACTAGCGGGAATACGCAGTATTTT | CASSEEGTSGNTQYF
. | few | TRBJ2-2 | TRBV7-2 | TGTGCCAGCAAGCCTGGGTCCACCGGGGAGCTGTTTTTT | CASKPGSTGELFF
. | . | TRBJ2-3 | TRBV20-1 | TGCAGTGCTAGAGATAGGAAGCGGGCGTTTCTCACAGATACGCAGTATTTT | CSARDRKRAFLTDTQYF
. | . | TRBJ1-2 | TRBV11-2 | TGTGCCAGCAGCGAGAGCTATGGCTACACCTTC | CASSESYGYTF
. | once | TRBJ2-7 | TRBV18 | TGTGCCAGCTCACCAACGGGGAACGAGCAGTACTTC | CASSPTGNEQYF
. | . | TRBJ2-5 | TRBV5-1 | TGCGCCAGCAGCGGGGGGCCCGTGGAGCAAGAGACCCAGTACTTC | CASSGGPVEQETQYF